This TCR beta chain was identified during a study of shared clonotypes between healthy human individuals. Details on this clone: No antigen is known for it.

Points from the study as a whole: How much donors shared clonotypes was expected to be affected by sequencing depth.

Every immunoSEQ plate was one replicate of a subset's evenly spread DNA. TCRdb's copy holds only in-frame clones and misses some; the assay was immunoSEQ multiplex PCR. This sample has under 1,100,000 clones, with approximately 72% found just once. CDR1 and CDR2 (germline): LNHDA, SQIVND (reference sequence). This CDR3 region has 15 residues. The trim removed 3 bases at V and 2 bases at J, leaving 6 bases unmatched. All the donors were Caucasian adults who lived in Nashville, Tennessee. In the CD4+ fraction, cells were divided into CD45RA+ naive and CD45RA-negative memory subsets. Material for sequencing was memory CD4+ T cells sorted from blood. Subset defined: CD45RA-negative fraction. The clonotype comes from a man between 18 and 29 years old in good health. The chain is built from TRBV19 and TRBJ2-5, with 7 bases aligning to TRBD1. Here the CDR3 DNA reads TGTGCCAGTAGTATGGGACAGCTTACGCAAGAGACCCAGTACTTC. This codes for CASSMGQLTQETQYF.